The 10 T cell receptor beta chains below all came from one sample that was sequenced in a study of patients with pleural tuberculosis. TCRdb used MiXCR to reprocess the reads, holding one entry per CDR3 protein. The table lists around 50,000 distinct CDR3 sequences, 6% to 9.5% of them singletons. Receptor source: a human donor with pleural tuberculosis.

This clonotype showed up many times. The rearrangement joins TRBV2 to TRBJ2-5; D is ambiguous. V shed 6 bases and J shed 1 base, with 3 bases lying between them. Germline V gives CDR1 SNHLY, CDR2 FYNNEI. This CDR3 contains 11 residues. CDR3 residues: CASRIQETQYF. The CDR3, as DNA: TGTGCCAGCAGGATCCAAGAGACCCAGTACTTC.

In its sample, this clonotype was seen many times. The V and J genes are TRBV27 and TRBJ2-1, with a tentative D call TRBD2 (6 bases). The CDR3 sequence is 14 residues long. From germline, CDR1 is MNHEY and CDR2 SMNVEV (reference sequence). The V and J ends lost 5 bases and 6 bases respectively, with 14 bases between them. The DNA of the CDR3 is TGTGCCAGCAGTCTCCTACTAGCAATCAATGAGCAGTTCTTC. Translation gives CASSLLLAINEQFF.

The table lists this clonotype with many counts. The CDR3 is CASSFQGFSGELFF. The DNA for the CDR3 is TGTGCCAGCAGTTTCCAGGGGTTCTCCGGGGAGCTGTTTTTT. The J gene is TRBJ2-2, the V gene TRBV28, with D tentatively TRBD1 (6 bases). CDR3 length: 14 amino acids. CDR1 is MDHEN, CDR2 SYDVKM, per germline. Deletions cut 3 bases from V and 6 bases from J, with 11 bases between.

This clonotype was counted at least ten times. The CDR3 loop reads CASTHSGTYNEQFF. The DNA for the CDR3 is TGTGCCAGCACCCATAGCGGGACCTACAATGAGCAGTTCTTC. The V call is TRBV11-1, the J call TRBJ2-1; TRBD2 matches 8 bases. Germline V gene lookup returns CDR1 SGHAT and CDR2 FQDESV (reference sequence). The J segment lost 2 bases and the V segment lost 7 bases, leaving 4 bases of the junction unmatched. This CDR3 is built from 14 residues.

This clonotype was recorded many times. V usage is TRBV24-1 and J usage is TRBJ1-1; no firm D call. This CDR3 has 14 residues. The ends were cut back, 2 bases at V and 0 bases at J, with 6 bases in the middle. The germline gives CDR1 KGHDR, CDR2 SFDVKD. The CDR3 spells CATSDSEVNTEAFF. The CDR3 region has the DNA TGTGCCACCAGTGATTCCGAAGTGAACACTGAAGCTTTCTTT.

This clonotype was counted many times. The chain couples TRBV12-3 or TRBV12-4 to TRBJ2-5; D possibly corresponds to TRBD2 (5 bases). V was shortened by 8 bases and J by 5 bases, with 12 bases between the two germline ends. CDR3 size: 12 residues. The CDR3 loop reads CASGPSGETQYF. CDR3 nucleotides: TGTGCCAGCGGACCCTCGGGGGAGACCCAGTACTTC.

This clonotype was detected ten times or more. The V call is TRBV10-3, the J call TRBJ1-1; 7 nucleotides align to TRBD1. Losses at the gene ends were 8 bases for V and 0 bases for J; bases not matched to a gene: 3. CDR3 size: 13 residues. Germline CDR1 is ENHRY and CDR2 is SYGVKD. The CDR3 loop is CAIERGLNTEAFF. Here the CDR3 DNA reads TGTGCCATCGAGAGGGGGCTGAACACTGAAGCTTTCTTT.

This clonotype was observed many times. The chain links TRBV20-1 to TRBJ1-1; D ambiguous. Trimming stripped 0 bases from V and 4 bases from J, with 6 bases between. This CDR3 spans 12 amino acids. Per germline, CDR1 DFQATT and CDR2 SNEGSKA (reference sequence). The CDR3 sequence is CSAREVGTEAFF. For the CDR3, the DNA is TGCAGTGCTAGAGAGGTGGGCACTGAAGCTTTCTTT.

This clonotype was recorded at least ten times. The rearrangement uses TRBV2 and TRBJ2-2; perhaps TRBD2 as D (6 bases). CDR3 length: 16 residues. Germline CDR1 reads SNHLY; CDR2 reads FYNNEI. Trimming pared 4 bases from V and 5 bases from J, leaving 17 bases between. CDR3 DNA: TGTGCCAGCAGTGTCGGGACTCTACGTCGTACCGGGGAGCTGTTTTTT. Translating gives CASSVGTLRRTGELFF. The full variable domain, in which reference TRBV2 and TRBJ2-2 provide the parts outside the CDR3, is EPEVTQTPSHQVTQMGQEVILRCVPISNHLYFYWYRQILGQKVEFLVSFYNNEISEKSEIFDDQFSVERPDGSNFTLKIRSTKLEDSAMYFCASSVGTLRRTGELFFGEGSRLTVL.

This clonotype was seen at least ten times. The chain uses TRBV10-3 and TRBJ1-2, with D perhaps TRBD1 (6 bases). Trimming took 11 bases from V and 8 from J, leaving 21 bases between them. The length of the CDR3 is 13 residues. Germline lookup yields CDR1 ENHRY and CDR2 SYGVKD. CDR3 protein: CAVDRPNMRGYTF. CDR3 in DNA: TGTGCCGTGGACAGACCAAATATGAGGGGCTACACCTTC.